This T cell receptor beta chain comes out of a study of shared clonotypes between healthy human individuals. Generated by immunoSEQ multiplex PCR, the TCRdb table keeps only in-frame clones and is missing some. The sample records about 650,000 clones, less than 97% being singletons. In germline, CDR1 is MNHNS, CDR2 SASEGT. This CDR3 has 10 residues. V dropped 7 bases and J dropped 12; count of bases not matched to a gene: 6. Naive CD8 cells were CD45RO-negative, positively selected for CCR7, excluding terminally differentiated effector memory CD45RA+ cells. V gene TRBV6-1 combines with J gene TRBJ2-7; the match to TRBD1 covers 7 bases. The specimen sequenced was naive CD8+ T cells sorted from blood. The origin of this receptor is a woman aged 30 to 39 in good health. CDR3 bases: TGTGCCAGCATCGGGACAGCCCCGTACTTC. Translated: CASIGTAPYF.